Listed below are T cell receptor beta chains from one sample, sequenced in a study of early T cells in non-severe SARS-CoV-2 infection. TCRdb re-analysed the 5' RACE reads in MiXCR, keeping a single row per CDR3 protein. The table shows tens of thousands of distinct CDR3 sequences, with more than 10% occurring only once. The sequencing input was whole blood. Source of these receptors: an adult who was a healthcare worker with PCR-confirmed SARS-CoV-2 infection or an uninfected control (not recorded which). CDR3s include the opening cysteine and the closing phenylalanine or tryptophan. A D gene is named only where the DNA matches it firmly.

v_call	j_call	d_call	cdr3_aa
TRBV12-3/TRBV12-4	TRBJ2-7	NA	CASSAHSGSSYEQYF
TRBV4-3	TRBJ2-5	NA	CASSQAVNQETQYF
TRBV21-1	TRBJ2-5	NA	CASSKGTSGGGLQETQYF
TRBV4-1	TRBJ2-1	TRBD2	CASSNDLAGANEQFF
TRBV5-1	TRBJ2-2	NA	CASSLGSSTTGELFF
TRBV7-9	TRBJ2-7	NA	CASSSRSSSGDEQYF
TRBV20-1	TRBJ1-6	NA	CSALRAPNSPLHF
TRBV5-1	TRBJ2-1	TRBD1	CASRTGGLSNEQFF
TRBV6-2/TRBV6-3	TRBJ1-1	TRBD1	CASSSAVSRGPDTEAFF
TRBV12-3/TRBV12-4	TRBJ2-7	NA	CASSLRDSGAYEQYF